This TCR beta chain was identified during a study of cytomegalovirus exposure and HLA in healthy donors. PCR amplification relied on 60 Vbeta primers (plus 13 Jbeta primers). Assay used: immunoSEQ multiplex PCR; TCRdb lists only in-frame clones, some missing. This sample carries more than 150,000 clones, less than 85% of them seen once, and the ten largest clones take around 1.6%. CDR3 length: 17 residues. V shed 5 bases and J shed 0 bases, with 20 bases lying between them. The germline V gene encodes CDR1 SQVTM and CDR2 ANQGSEA. There are a few counts of this clone. No antigen is known for it. General observations from the study: The study put some 150 TCR beta chains on its list as cytomegalovirus-associated. A later analysis linked a missense variant in DCLRE1C to the trimming of TCR beta V and J genes. Highest at DRB1 and lowest at HLA-C, TCR association rates differed among HLA loci in a later analysis. Earlier analysis yielded a pattern in which most TCR beta V segments were productive about 90% or about 30% of the time.

The chain joins TRBV29-1 to TRBJ1-3; possibly TRBD1 for D (6 bases). The TCR originated in a girl between 5 and 17 years old in good health and CMV-seropositive. The sequencing sample was made of PBMCs. CDR3 sequence: CSVSGGVWGSSGNTIYF. Here the CDR3 DNA reads TGCAGCGTTTCTGGGGGCGTCTGGGGAAGCTCTGGAAACACCATATATTTT.